The rows below give T cell receptor beta chains drawn from one sample of a study of OX40 agonist ivuxolimab in advanced cancers. Sequencing used immunoSEQ multiplex PCR; TCRdb keeps in-frame clones, though not all of them. The sample consists of approximately 100,000 clones, roughly 80% of them appearing once. Here the sequenced sample was CD4+ or CD8+ T cells sorted from blood, taken in a trial of the OX40 agonist ivuxolimab. These receptors all come from an adult with an advanced solid tumor such as melanoma, head and neck, liver or kidney cancer. The CDR3 runs from the conserved cysteine through the conserved F or W. Each record gives: clone size, J gene, V gene, CDR3 protein. Clone sizes are given selectively: once, few, many, or a class where the clone is expanded.

clone_size: .; j_call: TRBJ1-5; v_call: TRBV7-9; cdr3_aa: CASSVEASNQPQHF
clone_size: few; j_call: TRBJ1-6; v_call: TRBV30; cdr3_aa: CAWSARTGRSSPLHF
clone_size: .; j_call: TRBJ1-2; v_call: TRBV2; cdr3_aa: CASSGMADYGYTF
clone_size: .; j_call: TRBJ2-7; v_call: TRBV18; cdr3_aa: CASSPPQGPYEQYF
clone_size: .; j_call: TRBJ2-1; v_call: TRBV7-2; cdr3_aa: CASSRQLAGGHNEQFF
clone_size: .; j_call: TRBJ2-6; v_call: TRBV10-1; cdr3_aa: CASSDWGSGANVLTF
clone_size: .; j_call: .; v_call: TRBV19; cdr3_aa: CASSIAHSQGAILYDEQYF
clone_size: .; j_call: TRBJ1-1; v_call: TRBV5-4; cdr3_aa: CASSSTGEGGNTEAFF
clone_size: .; j_call: TRBJ2-6; v_call: TRBV19; cdr3_aa: CASRQGPVAGANVLTF
clone_size: .; j_call: TRBJ2-7; v_call: TRBV15; cdr3_aa: CATSSTSSQYF
clone_size: .; j_call: TRBJ2-3; v_call: TRBV9; cdr3_aa: CASSVAAGLSDTQYF
clone_size: .; j_call: TRBJ1-1; v_call: TRBV5-1; cdr3_aa: CASKDPNPGTEAFF
clone_size: .; j_call: TRBJ2-1; v_call: TRBV19; cdr3_aa: CASSLYSLNEQFF
clone_size: .; j_call: TRBJ2-1; v_call: TRBV29-1; cdr3_aa: CSVDAGVGNEQFF
clone_size: few; j_call: TRBJ2-7; v_call: TRBV7-8; cdr3_aa: CASSDRMGYEQYF
clone_size: .; j_call: TRBJ2-2; v_call: TRBV7-2; cdr3_aa: CASSFRGDTGELFF
clone_size: .; j_call: TRBJ2-4; v_call: TRBV6-1; cdr3_aa: CASSESRTGMTKNIQYF
clone_size: .; j_call: TRBJ1-3; v_call: TRBV2; cdr3_aa: CASSMSGNTIYF
clone_size: .; j_call: TRBJ2-5; v_call: TRBV9; cdr3_aa: CASSVENEETQYF
clone_size: .; j_call: TRBJ2-7; v_call: TRBV7-9; cdr3_aa: CASSLGSREQYF
clone_size: .; j_call: TRBJ1-6; v_call: TRBV9; cdr3_aa: CASSVGDRGPNSPLHF
clone_size: once; j_call: TRBJ1-1; v_call: TRBV5-5; cdr3_aa: CASSLGGGTNTEAFF
clone_size: .; j_call: TRBJ2-3; v_call: TRBV5-4; cdr3_aa: CASRHFADTQYF
clone_size: .; j_call: TRBJ2-7; v_call: TRBV5-1; cdr3_aa: CASSQLTSGSYEQYF
clone_size: .; j_call: TRBJ1-2; v_call: TRBV11-2; cdr3_aa: CASSLVGQDDYGYTF
clone_size: few; j_call: TRBJ1-3; v_call: TRBV6-1; cdr3_aa: CASSESAGSSGNTIYF
clone_size: .; j_call: TRBJ1-6; v_call: TRBV19; cdr3_aa: CASSTDSITYNSPLHF
clone_size: .; j_call: TRBJ1-1; v_call: TRBV19; cdr3_aa: CASSIDLRGRTEAFF
clone_size: .; j_call: TRBJ1-3; v_call: TRBV10-3; cdr3_aa: CAIRMVNTIYF
clone_size: medium-sized; j_call: TRBJ1-3; v_call: TRBV14; cdr3_aa: CASSQEGGDRDTIYF
clone_size: once; j_call: TRBJ2-3; v_call: TRBV27; cdr3_aa: CASSLYTPDREGPDTQYF
clone_size: .; j_call: TRBJ1-2; v_call: TRBV5-1; cdr3_aa: CASSLDSQDGYTF
clone_size: .; j_call: TRBJ2-7; v_call: TRBV27; cdr3_aa: CASSRLTSGQGRGYEQYF
clone_size: .; j_call: TRBJ2-1; v_call: TRBV11-3; cdr3_aa: CASSLDAGTGGNEQFF
clone_size: .; j_call: TRBJ1-4; v_call: TRBV2; cdr3_aa: CASKLGATNEKLFF
clone_size: .; j_call: TRBJ1-1; v_call: TRBV10-1; cdr3_aa: CASSGTGTVNTEAFF
clone_size: .; j_call: TRBJ1-1; v_call: TRBV6-5; cdr3_aa: CASSSTGGETEAFF
clone_size: .; j_call: TRBJ2-3; v_call: TRBV2; cdr3_aa: CASSAQTVISTDTQYF
clone_size: .; j_call: TRBJ1-1; v_call: TRBV29-1; cdr3_aa: CSVEGDRDGTWNTEAFF
clone_size: .; j_call: TRBJ2-5; v_call: TRBV5-4; cdr3_aa: CASSLRGLTQETQYF
clone_size: .; j_call: TRBJ2-5; v_call: TRBV4-1; cdr3_aa: CASSRGELETQYF
clone_size: .; j_call: TRBJ1-1; v_call: TRBV19; cdr3_aa: CASSIAGGAYTEAFF
clone_size: .; j_call: TRBJ2-2; v_call: TRBV4-3; cdr3_aa: CASSPGTYAGELFF
clone_size: once; j_call: TRBJ2-2; v_call: TRBV5-1; cdr3_aa: CASSFGAGGDTGELFF
clone_size: .; j_call: TRBJ1-1; v_call: TRBV9; cdr3_aa: CASSVVEGTEAFF
clone_size: .; j_call: TRBJ2-6; v_call: TRBV6-5; cdr3_aa: CASSGSGSGANVLTF
clone_size: .; j_call: TRBJ2-7; v_call: TRBV4-2; cdr3_aa: CASSQDPRGLSYEQYF
clone_size: .; j_call: TRBJ1-1; v_call: TRBV5-6; cdr3_aa: CASSSPPTGHTEAFF
clone_size: medium-sized; j_call: TRBJ1-5; v_call: TRBV2; cdr3_aa: CASRGGQGPQPQHF
clone_size: .; j_call: TRBJ2-7; v_call: TRBV2; cdr3_aa: CASSHGQGALEQYF
clone_size: .; j_call: TRBJ2-6; v_call: TRBV7-2; cdr3_aa: CASSLYAGGANVLTF
clone_size: .; j_call: TRBJ1-3; v_call: TRBV19; cdr3_aa: CASSNRWTDSGNTIYF
clone_size: .; j_call: TRBJ1-1; v_call: TRBV9; cdr3_aa: CASSVQTGNTEAFF
clone_size: .; j_call: TRBJ2-3; v_call: TRBV5-1; cdr3_aa: CASSFGLAGGDTQYF
clone_size: .; j_call: TRBJ2-7; v_call: TRBV5-1; cdr3_aa: CASSLSAYEQYF